The rows below give T cell receptor beta chains drawn from one sample of a study of control samples from healthy donors and cancer patients. Data came from immunoSEQ multiplex PCR; TCRdb stores just in-frame clones and leaves some out. Here the sample spans about 120,000 clones, roughly 88% being singletons. What was sequenced was blood. These receptors all stem from a man between 35 and 55 years old in good health. The CDR3 runs from the conserved cysteine through the conserved F or W. The D gene is left open where the match is weak. The size entry is marked missing in some rows and otherwise reads once, few, many or a size class.

D	V	size	J	DNA	CDR3
-	TRBV30	once	TRBJ2-1	TGTGCCTGGAACCCCGGTAGGGTTTTATCTGAGCAGTTCTTC	CAWNPGRVLSEQFF
-	TRBV7-8	-	TRBJ2-1	TGTGCCAGCAGCTTTCCAGGCCACAATGAGCAGTTCTTC	CASSFPGHNEQFF
-	TRBV18	few	TRBJ1-1	TGTGCCAGCTCACCAACGATTCGAGGCGCTGAAGCTTTCTTT	CASSPTIRGAEAFF
TRBD1	TRBV3-1/TRBV3-2	-	TRBJ2-7	TGTGCCAGCAGCCGGACAGGCGCCACCTACGAGCAGTACTTC	CASSRTGATYEQYF
TRBD1	TRBV19	-	TRBJ1-1	TGTGCCAGGAACCCGGGACAGGGGGGCACTGAAGCTTTCTTT	CARNPGQGGTEAFF
TRBD2	TRBV24-1	-	TRBJ2-5	TGTGCCACCAGTGATCCCTCCGCGGCGGGGGGGCAAACGCGAGAGACCCAGTACTTC	CATSDPSAAGGQTRETQYF
-	TRBV12-3/TRBV12-4	-	TRBJ2-1	TGTGCCAGCAGTTTCCAGGAGCAGTTCTTC	CASSFQEQFF
-	TRBV6-1	-	TRBJ1-2	TGTGCCAGCAGTGAAGGCAGATCCTATGGCTACACCTTC	CASSEGRSYGYTF
-	TRBV9	few	TRBJ1-2	TGTGCCAGCAGCGTAGGAACAGGAAATAACTATGGCTACACCTTC	CASSVGTGNNYGYTF
TRBD1	TRBV2	few	TRBJ1-1	TGTGCCAGCGGGGGACAGGGGTACTCTGAAGCTTTCTTT	CASGGQGYSEAFF
-	TRBV27	-	TRBJ2-6	TGTGCCAGCAGTTTCGGAAGGGGCAGGGCGTCCGGGGCCAACGTCCTGACTTTC	CASSFGRGRASGANVLTF
-	TRBV10-1	-	TRBJ2-1	TGCGCCAGCAGTAAGGCAAGCTCCTACAATGAGCAGTTCTTC	CASSKASSYNEQFF
-	TRBV4-2	-	TRBJ1-2	TGTGCCAGCAGCCAAGCCCCGGGCAGGGAGACTTCTAACTATGGCTACACCTTC	CASSQAPGRETSNYGYTF
-	TRBV9	once	TRBJ1-1	TGTGCCAGCAGCGCCCGGGACACGGTTCAACAGGGCATGAACACTGAAGCTTTCTTT	CASSARDTVQQGMNTEAFF
-	TRBV25-1	-	TRBJ2-2	TGTGCCAGCAGTGAAAACACCGGGGAGCTGTTTTTT	CASSENTGELFF
-	TRBV27	-	TRBJ2-3	TGTGCCAGCAGTTTGGCCCCGGGACTTACGCAGTATTTT	CASSLAPGLTQYF
-	TRBV30	-	TRBJ1-1	TGTGCCTGGATTCAGTTATGGGAATCGGGGGCTTTCTTT	CAWIQLWESGAFF
TRBD1	TRBV7-2	-	TRBJ1-1	TGTGCCAGCAGCTCGACAGGGGGCGCAACTGAAGCTTTCTTT	CASSSTGGATEAFF
-	TRBV4-2	-	TRBJ1-1	TGTGCCAGCAGCCAAGATAGCCCAGGGGCAAACACTGAAGCTTTCTTT	CASSQDSPGANTEAFF
-	TRBV4-1	once	TRBJ2-3	TGCGCCAGCAGCCCGACCGGGCTTCGCAGTCAGTATTTT	CASSPTGLRSQYF
-	TRBV27	-	TRBJ2-1	TGTGCCAGCAGGTACAGGGGGGGTTACAATGAGCAGTTCTTC	CASRYRGGYNEQFF
-	TRBV9	-	TRBJ2-6	TGTGCCAGCAGCGGAACCCCCCGCTCTGGGGCCAACGTCCTGACTTTC	CASSGTPRSGANVLTF
-	TRBV19	-	TRBJ2-3	TGTGCCAGTAGCTGGGGGAGCGGAAGCACAGATACGCAGTATTTT	CASSWGSGSTDTQYF
-	TRBV6-4	-	TRBJ1-1	TGTGCCAGCAGTGATTCAGGGGAAGTCACTGAAGCTTTCTTT	CASSDSGEVTEAFF
-	TRBV5-1	-	TRBJ2-7	TGCGCCAGCAGCCTTTTAGACGACTACGAGCAGTACTTC	CASSLLDDYEQYF
TRBD2	TRBV18	-	TRBJ2-2	TGTGCCAGCTCACCTTCTAGCGGGGACACCGGGGAGCTGTTTTTT	CASSPSSGDTGELFF
TRBD1	TRBV5-8	-	TRBJ2-7	TGTGCCAGCAGCGGAGGGACAGGGGGTTACGAGCAGTACTTC	CASSGGTGGYEQYF
-	TRBV19	-	TRBJ1-2	TGTGCCAGTACCACAGACAGGAGCTATGGCTACACCTTC	CASTTDRSYGYTF
-	TRBV7-3	few	TRBJ1-1	TGTGCCAGCAAATCATCAGCCCTGAACACTGAAGCTTTCTTT	CASKSSALNTEAFF
-	TRBV6-1	-	TRBJ2-3	TGTGCCAGCAGTGAAGGCCCCCGGGGACCAGATACGCAGTATTTT	CASSEGPRGPDTQYF
-	TRBV18	-	TRBJ1-4	TGTGCCAGCTCACCAAATGCAGGAGAGAATGAAAAACTGTTTTTT	CASSPNAGENEKLFF
TRBD1	TRBV2	-	TRBJ2-1	TGTGCCAGCAGTAGACAGGGGAATGAGCAGTTCTTC	CASSRQGNEQFF